Each of the 17 T cell receptor beta chains below was sequenced from the same sample in a study of T-cell memory formation after mild COVID-19. A single record per CDR3 protein comes from TCRdb applying MiXCR to the 5' RACE reads. The sample carries some 310,000 distinct CDR3 sequences, approximately 22% recorded once. Sequencing was done on a sample of PBMCs or a T cell subset sorted from them (not recorded which). Source of these receptors: a man younger than 35 who had mild COVID-19 (a few samples of this study predate the infection). Cell type and time point are not known.

The chain joins TRBV4-3 to TRBJ1-6, with D unclear. Germline-derived CDR1 and CDR2 are LGHNA and YSLEER. The CDR3 totals 14 residues. V lost 0 bases and J lost 7, with 7 bases in between. CDR3 amino acids: CASSQDFGNSPLHF. The CDR3 DNA reads as TGCGCCAGCAGCCAAGACTTCGGGAATTCACCCCTCCACTTT.

This chain connects TRBV3-1 to TRBJ1-5; D unresolved. The CDR3 sequence is 14 residues long. V was trimmed by 4 bases and J by 1 base, leaving 8 bases between them. Germline V gene lookup returns CDR1 LGHDT and CDR2 YNNKEL (reference sequence). CDR3 nucleotide sequence: TGTGCCAGCAGCCCTACAAGGAGCAATCAGCCCCAGCATTTT. Translated, it gives CASSPTRSNQPQHF. Variable domain in full (rest from reference TRBV3-1 and TRBJ1-5): DTAVSQTPKYLVTQMGNDKSIKCEQNLGHDTMYWYKQDSKKFLKIMFSYNNKELIINETVPNRFSPKSPDKAHLNLHINSLELGDSAVYFCASSPTRSNQPQHFGDGTRLSIL.

This clonotype has a count of ten or more. The chain links TRBV7-2 to TRBJ2-5; 8 bases agree with TRBD2. Germline V CDR1 and CDR2: SGHTA, FQGNSA. Trimming took 6 bases from V and 1 from J; bases not matched to a gene: 4. CDR3 length equals 14 residues. The CDR3 bases are TGTGCCAGCAGTCCAACTAGCGGCCAAGAGACCCAGTACTTC. It codes for CASSPTSGQETQYF.

This clonotype was seen a few times. The chain has TRBV28 and TRBJ2-3, with 7 bases that match TRBD2. The junction had 11 bases not matched to a gene; V was cut back by 4 bases and J by 4 bases. CDR1 is MDHEN, CDR2 SYDVKM, per germline. The length of the CDR3 is 16 residues. The CDR3 nucleotides are TGTGCCAGCAGTTCTACTATCGGGGGGATGGCAGATACGCAGTATTTT. This sequence encodes CASSSTIGGMADTQYF.

The chain uses TRBV20-1 and TRBJ2-5; D not resolved. The ends were cut back, 3 bases at V and 5 bases at J, with 10 bases in the middle. Germline V gene data show CDR1 as DFQATT and CDR2 as SNEGSKA (reference sequence). The CDR3 loop spans 12 amino acids. CDR3 residues: CSASYAGETQYF. The CDR3 DNA reads TGCAGTGCTAGTTACGCCGGGGAGACCCAGTACTTC.

This sequence joins TRBV20-1 and TRBJ2-7, with a weak D call TRBD1 (5 bases). The CDR3 is 14 residues long. Per germline, CDR1 DFQATT and CDR2 SNEGSKA (reference sequence). V lost 6 bases to trimming and J lost 1 base, with 16 bases between them. The CDR3 sequence is CSASTQGDSYEQYF. The CDR3 DNA reads TGCAGTGCGTCCACCCAGGGTGATTCCTACGAGCAGTACTTC.

With regard to this clonotype: A read error may account for a junction end that differs from germline. CDR3: CASSKSRGCTDTQYF. CDR3 nucleotides: TGCGCCAGCAGTAAATCTCGGGGGTGCACAGATACGCAGTATTTT. The chain employs TRBV23-1 and TRBJ2-3, with D perhaps matching TRBD2 (6 bases). TRBV23-1 is sorted into the ORF group, with uncertain function. The CDR3 is 15 residues long.

Notes on this clonotype: One junction end does not reproduce the germline sequence, and a read error may be involved. The V and J genes are TRBV5-4 and TRBJ1-1, with D unresolved. The germline CDR1 and CDR2 sequences are SGHNT and YYREEE (reference sequence). This CDR3 is 11 amino acids long. CDR3 in amino acids: CASSLGVEAVF. Written as DNA, the CDR3 is TGTGCCAGCAGCTTGGGGGTTGAAGCTGTCTTT.

The rearrangement uses TRBV29-1 and TRBJ1-2; D is possibly TRBD1 (5 bases). The CDR3 contains 14 residues. Germline CDR1 and CDR2: SQVTM and ANQGSEA. V lost 7 bases to trimming and J lost 2 bases, with 17 bases between them. CDR3 residues: CSARTPENNYGYTF. The CDR3 DNA follows: TGCAGCGCCCGGACACCCGAGAACAACTATGGCTACACCTTC.

A few counts support this clonotype. The chain couples TRBV19 to TRBJ2-5; the match to TRBD1 covers 10 bases. Trimming removed 5 bases from V and 7 bases from J; junction bases left unmatched: 10. The CDR3 consists of 15 residues. Germline CDR1 reads LNHDA; CDR2 reads SQIVND (reference sequence). The CDR3 DNA sequence: TGTGCCAGTAGTCCCCGGGACAGGGGACCGGGGACCCAGTACTTC. Translation gives CASSPRDRGPGTQYF.

At least ten counts were recorded for this clonotype. The chain combines TRBV10-3 with TRBJ2-7; perhaps TRBD1 as D (5 bases). Trimming shortened V by 3 bases and J by 3 bases, and 9 bases separated the two germline ends. The germline CDR1 and CDR2 sequences are ENHRY and SYGVKD. The CDR3 has 13 amino acids. Written as DNA, the CDR3 is TGTGCCATCAGTGATAAAGGGGACTACGAGCAGTACGTC. It encodes CAISDKGDYEQYV.

This clonotype was observed a few times. The CDR3 here is CAASGGASYEQYF. Here the CDR3 DNA reads TGTGCCGCCTCAGGGGGGGCCTCCTACGAGCAGTACTTC. This chain connects TRBV7-9 to TRBJ2-7; D may be TRBD1 or TRBD2 (7 bases each). Between the trimmed V and J ends, which lost 11 bases and 0 bases, there was a span of 14 bases. Germline-derived CDR1 and CDR2 are SEHNR and FQNEAQ (reference sequence). There are 13 residues in the CDR3.

The rearrangement links TRBV28 to TRBJ2-7, with TRBD1 matching 7 bases. CDR1 MDHEN and CDR2 SYDVKM come from the germline V gene. Losses at the gene ends were 5 bases for V and 7 bases for J; bases not matched to a gene: 8. This CDR3 region has 13 residues. In DNA, the CDR3 is TGTGCCAGCAGTCGGGACAGTTTTCAGGAGCAGTACGTC. Translation gives CASSRDSFQEQYV.

This clonotype was observed a few times. The CDR3 DNA follows: TGTGCCAGCAGCTTGGCAGGGAATTCACCCCTCCACTTT. Amino acid sequence: CASSLAGNSPLHF. This sequence joins TRBV5-4 and TRBJ1-6; tentative D call: TRBD1 (5 bases). Germline lookup yields CDR1 SGHNT and CDR2 YYREEE (reference sequence). The ends were cut back, 0 bases at V and 7 bases at J, with 5 bases in the middle. This CDR3 has 13 residues.

The CDR3 DNA follows: TGTGCCAGCGCGTTTAGCGGCTACACCGGGGAGCTGTTTTTT. Translated, it gives CASAFSGYTGELFF. The chain couples TRBV6-2 or TRBV6-3 to TRBJ2-2, with D tentatively TRBD2 (6 bases). The CDR3 runs 14 residues. Germline lookup yields CDR1 MNHEY and CDR2 SVGEGT. The germline V and J ends were trimmed by 8 bases and 3 bases, with 13 bases remaining between them.

The CDR3 loop reads CSAISGGGYTF. The CDR3 DNA follows: TGCAGTGCTATATCAGGGGGAGGCTACACCTTC. This chain connects TRBV20-1 to TRBJ1-2; 7 nucleotides match TRBD1. Germline assignment: CDR1 DFQATT and CDR2 SNEGSKA (reference sequence). The CDR3 has 11 amino acids. The ends lost 4 bases at V and 8 bases at J; junction bases unmatched: 4.

This clonotype showed up just a few times. This chain uses TRBV6-5 with TRBJ2-1, with D possibly TRBD2 on 5 matching bases. The V gene lost 7 bases and the J gene lost 2 bases, with 12 bases spanning the gap. The CDR3 extends over 14 amino acids. Per germline, CDR1 MNHEY and CDR2 SVGAGI. The CDR3, as DNA: TGTGCCAGCACTCGGGCTAGCCCCTACAATGAGCAGTTCTTC. As protein: CASTRASPYNEQFF.